This record concerns one TCR beta chain sequence. Its target antigen remains unknown. No base-level quality is on record; no much larger clone is a single base apart. The time point label, as the study defines it: about 28 days (+/-7) after the second vaccine dose. AZD1222 recipients whose second dose came at about 4 weeks and those whose second dose came at about 12 weeks were combined into one group, since spike-specific TCR depth and breadth did not differ between the two schedules. Vaccinee samples were obtained from the UK trials COV001 and COV002, which included a single-blind randomized controlled phase 2/3 trial of AZD1222 (ChAdOx1 nCoV-19) in healthy adults. For TCRbeta chain sequencing, PBMC samples were collected from trial participants at day 0 and at day 28 after the second dose. The record originates from a study of T cell responses to AZD1222 COVID-19 vaccine (dated by TCRdb to about 2021). For the study in its entirety: A total of 233 trial participants underwent TCR sequencing, of whom roughly 210 had received two doses of AZD1222 and roughly 26 had received two doses of the MenACWY control vaccine. Trial participants were enrolled into age subgroups of 18-55, 56-69 and 70-plus years, which contained approximately 150, 30 and 60 TCR-sequenced participants, respectively. The paper's findings and limits, for the study overall: The vaccine-associated CD4 TCRs covered the entire spike protein, and the dominant responses fell in regions 160-218 and 743-854. A significant rise in spike-specific TCR breadth and depth was observed after two AZD1222 doses relative to day 0 and relative to MenACWY recipients. Most participants were white British and females outnumbered males, and the authors suggested that clonal diversity may have been underestimated. In the small 56-69-year group, the increase in depth fell short of significance, most likely because of low power. Because no day 14 peak-response samples were available, the repertoires could be characterized only after the peak T cell response. Reportedly, close to half of the unique spike-specific TCRs recognized epitopes lying outside the regions that are mutated in the B.1.351 and B.1.1.7 variants. Conclusions about previously exposed vaccinees are limited, since just five or six AZD1222 recipients were seropositive for SARS-CoV-2 at baseline.

The CDR3 regions of human TCRbeta chains were subjected to immunosequencing. The authors processed their data as follows. TCRs in the repertoires were compared against a reference library of SARS-CoV-2-specific TCRs that had been generated with the MIRA antigen-specificity platform. Breadth was defined as the fraction of unique TCRs that were SARS-CoV-2-associated. Depth was defined as the fraction of total T cells that were SARS-CoV-2-associated. Each spike-specific TCR was assigned to its reactive spike region and to a CD4 or CD8 class using the MIRA data. Log10-transformed breadth and depth values were compared by one-way ANOVA with Sidak's multiple comparisons tests. In TCRdb, the immuneACCESS table is reduced to in-frame sequences with V and J assigned. These tables do not hold every clone; where another copy was compared, an unresolved V gene accounts for under half, and the others remain unexplained. V and J calls and clone size are those listed in that table; D and trimming were worked out from the DNA. A total of fewer than 150,000 clones appear in this sample, approximately 87% of them only once. 1.5% to 2% of the sample comes from the top ten.

V loses 2 bases of germline sequence and J loses 7 bases, and the interval between the two ends is 14 bases. Reading from cysteine to phenylalanine, the CDR3 counts 15 amino acids. Of the read, only the CDR3 DNA is kept; its 45 bases are in frame from base 1. The germline V gene supplies CDR1 SGHAT and CDR2 FQNNGV. The sequence joins TRBV11-2 to TRBJ1-4, with a tentative D gene TRBD1 over 5 matching bases. This clonotype was sampled from an adult who received the AZD1222 COVID-19 vaccine. The sequences come from peripheral blood, collected 28 days after the second AZD1222 dose. The nucleotides are TGTGCCAGCAGCTTATCAAGGGGATTTAGTGAAAAACTGTTTTTT. Translated, this is CASSLSRGFSEKLFF.